The entry that follows covers one TCR beta chain sequence. No antigen is known for it. It has no much larger one-base neighbor in the sample; base qualities were not kept. The record originates from a study of cytomegalovirus exposure and HLA in healthy donors (dated by TCRdb to 2016 to 2017). About the study as a whole: In an earlier analysis of 587 of the donors, 276 Gb of sequence data and some 120 million unique TCR beta sequences from roughly 200 million T cells were reported. An early release covering some 640 HLA-typed donors comprised about 320 gigabases of sequencing data and around 80 million unique TCR sequences. The genetic ancestry cluster associated with self-reported Caucasian donors included around 76% of the 300 to 400 genotyped donors. The study aimed to test whether signatures of past pathogen exposure could be identified by cataloging public T cell receptors. The study profiled the T cell repertoires of hundreds of subjects by immunosequencing and related them to cytomegalovirus serostatus. A separate validation cohort of some 130 different subjects was used in addition to the roughly 700-subject first cohort. To predict cytomegalovirus infection status, the study combined high-throughput TCR immunosequencing, statistical association of individual TCRs with disease status, and machine learning. To study patterns of TCR occurrence, a later analysis re-analyzed previously published TCR beta repertoires from around 670 donors and added high-resolution HLA genotyping. The later analysis used no new phenotypic data to find candidate immune exposures, relying instead on TCR beta sequences and their occurrence across donors. An earlier analysis of fewer than 700 of the donors applied high-throughput TCR beta sequencing to assess whether each TCR beta V gene segment acted as functional or pseudogenic. Donor age, sex, ethnicity and CMV serostatus were compiled alongside the repertoire data. A later genetic analysis took genome-wide SNP genotypes for about 60% of the roughly 670 donors and used that subset as a discovery cohort. Every repertoire in the discovery cohort had been generated on one and the same sequencing platform. HLA typing covered class I and class II loci at four-digit resolution. Typing coverage varied by locus: roughly 620-640 donors for A, B, C, DRB1 and DQB1; approximately 500 for DQA1; about 570 for DPA1; around 450 for DPB1. Roughly five DR-DQ haplotypes were handled as single units for association and clustering, since linkage in the cohort was strong. Among several hundred genotyped donors of the cohort, an average of around 250,000 unique TCR beta nucleotide sequences was sequenced per donor, of which 15% to 20% were non-productive.

V sheds 0 bases and J sheds 0 bases, leaving 7 bases between their ends. The CDR3 runs 15 amino acids, cysteine and phenylalanine included. The sequence is cut down to CDR3 DNA, 45 bases in frame from base 1. CDR1 and CDR2 were assigned from the germline V gene as LGHNA and YSLEER. The cohort comprised approximately 700 healthy bone marrow donors. Cohort members were all nominally healthy when sampled, although unrecorded immune exposures were likely present. The donor was CMV seropositive and was included in the group of approximately 310 seropositive cohort members. Each donor provided a peripheral blood sample, and peripheral blood mononuclear cells were used for TCR beta sequencing. The Qiagen DNeasy Blood Extraction Kit was used to extract genomic DNA from the blood cell samples. Preparation of the library involved the immunoSEQ multiplex PCR assay. The multiplex PCR relied on a mix of 60 forward primers for TCR Vbeta segments and 13 reverse primers for TCR Jbeta segments. The CDR3 region of rearranged TCR beta genes was amplified from genomic DNA with a multiplex PCR assay. On the Illumina HiSeq System, the amplified TCR beta libraries were sequenced as 87-base-pair reads. Per the original workflow: In a later analysis, approximately 74 million unique TCR beta chains were counted across the 500 to 850 repertoires, and approximately 9.9 million of these chains were shared by at least two donors. Raw reads were error-corrected and collapsed into unique sequences by a nearest-neighbor algorithm in which closely related sequences were merged to remove PCR and sequencing errors. V, D and J gene segments were assigned by aligning CDR3 sequences to IMGT reference sequences. For a sequence to be retained, a match of at least six nucleotides was required to both a V gene segment and a J gene segment. Rearrangements were classified as productive when the CDR3 lacked stop codons and remained in frame with V and J, and all other rearrangements were classified as non-productive. Following IMGT convention, CDR3 was defined as the stretch from the second conserved V-encoded cysteine to the conserved J-encoded phenylalanine. In an earlier analysis of 550 to 650 of the donors, sequences lacking an unambiguous match to a single V gene segment were excluded. In an earlier analysis of around 600 of the donors, V segments were called functional above 56.7% productive rearrangements and were called segregating when the between-donor standard deviation exceeded 5%. A statistical classification framework was developed to diagnose cytomegalovirus status using the catalog of TCR beta chain sequences. V and J gene assignment, in a later analysis, came from comparing TCR nucleotide sequences with IMGT/GENE-DB human TR gene sequences. The TCRdist pipeline was used in a later analysis to assign CDR3 sequences and most-parsimonious VDJ recombination scenarios. In a later analysis, each TCR beta chain was defined by its CDR3 amino acid sequence together with its V-gene family, and reads without a unique V-gene family were excluded. To address suspected cross-contamination and a sequencing artifact, a later analysis removed a few hundred highly shared, low-generation-probability nucleotide sequences. In a later analysis, a clonal expansion index was calculated for each public chain from normalized within-repertoire ranks of inferred template counts. Generation probabilities in a later analysis came from a VDJ recombination model fitted to out-of-frame rearrangements, and those results were checked against IGoR. Hypergeometric tests were used in a later analysis to score TCR-TCR, TCR-HLA and TCR-CMV co-occurrence, with a repertoire-size bias correction applied to the TCR pairs. A later analysis estimated false discovery rates by permuting HLA or CMV assignments 20 times. In a later analysis, co-occurring TCRs were grouped with DBSCAN, and TCRdist sequence similarity was added when clustering was performed within HLA-allele-positive subsets. Repertoires with fewer than 30,000 or more than 120,000 public chains were left out of co-occurrence clustering, as were four to six repertoires with anomalous nucleotide sharing. TCRdb carries this immuneACCESS record with in-frame sequences only. Its versions omit some clonotypes, under half of them owing to an unresolved V gene in the studies checked, with the rest unexplained. The V and J calls and clone size were taken over from that table, and D and trimming were inferred from the DNA. The sample yields roughly 180,000 clones; about 75% were counted once. About 8% of the sample is in the top ten clones.

What the work shows at the level of the full study, not this receptor alone: In vitro tests confirmed that a few of the cytomegalovirus-associated TCR beta chains recognize cytomegalovirus antigens. At a false discovery rate of 0.05, a later analysis linked approximately 18,000 TCR beta sequences to specific HLA alleles. The cohort was sequenced for TCR beta chains only, and without alpha or paired-chain data the features that could be detected were limited. According to a later genetic analysis, donors in an Asian-associated ancestry cluster had fewer N-insertions in productive TCRs than the approximately 650-donor mean. A group of highly shared sequence variants was considered likely to be a technical artifact of the sequencing pipeline. Because counts were too low, about 15 rarely observed V segments, including chromosome 9 orphons, were left out of the earlier analysis of several hundred of the donors. Because HLA typing was missing for some donors at each locus, association tests included only the typed subset. A further reported finding was that TCR beta sequences accurately predicted the HLA-A and HLA-B alleles for most subjects in the first cohort. An association between a missense DCLRE1C variant and V-gene and J-gene trimming of TCR beta chains was found in a later genetic analysis and replicated in an independent cohort. A later analysis reported that several top co-occurrence clusters appeared linked to parvovirus B19, influenza, CMV and Epstein-Barr virus. In a later analysis, HLA-associated TCR beta chains were found to be more clonally expanded and to have lower generation probabilities than equally common non-associated chains. CMV serostatus was the only immune exposure information available for the cohort. In the study, 164 TCR beta chains were listed as associated with cytomegalovirus. In a later analysis, TCR association rates were found to vary across HLA loci, with the most associated TCRs seen for DRB1 alleles and the fewest for HLA-C alleles. Most TCR sequences were observed very rarely across donors, whereas some public TCRs were present in many individuals. Linkage disequilibrium might explain the correlated functional status among segregating V segments, but an unknown experimental factor could not be excluded. Some IMGT-functional V segments, including TRBV6-2 and TRBV6-3, could not be distinguished by the 87-base-pair reads and were therefore excluded. The authors suggested that the approach could potentially be generalized to other disease states and immunological phenotypes. In an earlier analysis of 450 to 750 of the donors, most TCR beta V segments appeared in productive rearrangements about 87% or about 30% of the time, broadly matching IMGT annotations. The classifier was reported to diagnose cytomegalovirus status with high specificity and sensitivity in both the original and validation cohorts. Strong co-occurrence of HLA alleles, especially DR and DQ, made assigning TCR associations to individual alleles difficult. According to a later analysis, most CMV-associated TCR beta chains appeared to be HLA-restricted, and the HLA associations seemed to be driven largely by CMV exposure. The presence/absence analyses assumed that sequencing depth was roughly uniform across donors, and that assumption may not be true.

The receptor was derived from a woman aged 35 to 49 in good health and CMV-seropositive. The sample taken for sequencing was PBMCs. The V gene is TRBV4-3 and the J gene is TRBJ2-3; no D gene is confidently identified. The CDR3 here reads CASSQDTVSTDTQYF. The DNA is TGCGCCAGCAGCCAAGATACGGTGAGCACAGATACGCAGTATTTT.